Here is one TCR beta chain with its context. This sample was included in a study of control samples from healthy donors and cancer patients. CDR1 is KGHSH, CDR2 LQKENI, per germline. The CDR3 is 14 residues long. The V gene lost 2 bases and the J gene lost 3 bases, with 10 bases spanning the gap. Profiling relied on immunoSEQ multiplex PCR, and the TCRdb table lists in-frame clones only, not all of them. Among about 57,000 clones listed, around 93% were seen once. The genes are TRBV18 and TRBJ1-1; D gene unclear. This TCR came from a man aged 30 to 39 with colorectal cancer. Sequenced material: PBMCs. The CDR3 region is CASSPEPRDTEAFF. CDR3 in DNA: TGTGCCAGCTCACCAGAACCTAGGGACACTGAAGCTTTCTTT.